This T cell receptor (beta chain) is from a study of neurological immune-mediated disorders. Whole-study findings and limits: Grouping of repertoires by phylogeny put those of 18 of 34 multiple sclerosis patients into a single related-CDR3 cluster, a possible signature.

The cDNA came from 5'RACE with 10-nucleotide random UMIs. In TCRdb, the 5' RACE reads were re-called with MiXCR into one record per CDR3 protein. The table shows about 59,000 distinct CDR3 sequences, with 3.5% to 4.5% occurring only once. This clonotype showed up many times. Antigen specificity is unknown. The V segment lost 0 bases and the J segment 3 bases; nucleotides outside the gene matches: 16. CDR1 is KGHDR, CDR2 SFDVKD, per germline. This CDR3 region has 22 residues. This TCR was recovered from a woman aged 45-65 years with multiple sclerosis. The rearrangement uses TRBV24-1 and TRBJ2-2; 12 bases match TRBD1. The sequenced sample consisted of PBMCs. The CDR3 region is CATSDLRPGTGGRRKDTGELFF. The DNA of the CDR3 is TGTGCCACCAGTGATTTGCGCCCTGGGACAGGGGGCAGAAGAAAAGACACCGGGGAGCTGTTTTTT.